This passage covers 20 T cell receptor beta chains from one sample sequenced in a study of cytomegalovirus exposure and HLA in healthy donors. Vbeta (60) and Jbeta (13) primers were used in the PCR. The method was immunoSEQ multiplex PCR; TCRdb's version includes in-frame clones alone and lacks a portion of them. Here the sample spans around 200,000 clones, around four fifths being singletons. The material sequenced was PBMCs. These receptors all stem from a woman in her forties or fifties in good health and CMV-seropositive.

This sequence joins TRBV4-1 and TRBJ1-5; the match to TRBD1 covers 7 bases. The V gene end was trimmed by 1 base and the J gene end by 0 bases; junction bases not matched to a gene: 12. The CDR3 spans 19 residues. Germline assignment: CDR1 MGHRA and CDR2 YSYEKL. CDR3 DNA sequence: TGCGCCAGCAGCCAAGGGGCCGGACAGGCCGCCACTAGCAATCAGCCCCAGCATTTT. Protein product: CASSQGAGQAATSNQPQHF.

The V call is TRBV18, the J call TRBJ2-1; D is unclear. Looked up from germline, CDR1 is KGHSH and CDR2 is LQKENI. The CDR3 spans 14 residues. The V and J ends lost 3 bases and 4 bases respectively, with 10 bases between them. CDR3: CASSPGSEYNEQFF. CDR3 coding DNA: TGTGCCAGCTCACCTGGCAGCGAATACAATGAGCAGTTCTTC.

The V and J genes are TRBV2 and TRBJ2-7, with TRBD1 as a possible D gene (6 bases). Trimming left V 8 bases short and J 1 base short, with 18 bases between. The CDR3 has 15 residues. Germline V gene lookup returns CDR1 SNHLY and CDR2 FYNNEI. CDR3 sequence reads: CASYEGVFASYEQYF. CDR3 sequence (DNA): TGTGCCAGCTATGAGGGGGTCTTCGCATCCTACGAGCAGTACTTC.

The chain is built from TRBV10-3 and TRBJ1-5; D is uncertain. The V and J ends lost 0 bases and 0 bases respectively, with 3 bases between them. The CDR3 has 14 amino acids. Germline V CDR1 and CDR2: ENHRY, SYGVKD. The CDR3 bases are TGTGCCATCAGTGAGTCCTATAGCAATCAGCCCCAGCATTTT. It is translated as CAISESYSNQPQHF.

V and J are TRBV5-1 and TRBJ2-7, with TRBD1 matching 9 bases. Germline CDR1 and CDR2: SGHRS and YFSETQ. The CDR3 has 13 amino acids. V lost 5 bases to trimming and J lost 5 bases; unmatched junction nucleotides: 5. The CDR3 nucleotides are TGCGCCAGCAGGGGACAGGGATTGGACGAGCAGTACTTC. Protein sequence: CASRGQGLDEQYF.

The rearrangement uses TRBV7-9 and TRBJ2-7, with TRBD1 matching over 8 bases. V trimming: 3 bases; J trimming: 4 bases; junction bases outside the gene matches: 8. Germline V gene sequence: CDR1 SEHNR, CDR2 FQNEAQ (reference sequence). The CDR3 covers 15 residues. The CDR3 DNA is TGTGCCAGCAGCTTGCGGCGGACAGGGTATTACGAGCAGTACTTC. It translates to CASSLRRTGYYEQYF. Looking up the rest from reference TRBV7-9 and TRBJ2-7 gives the full variable domain: DTGVSQNPRHKITKRGQNVTFRCDPISEHNRLYWYRQTLGQGPEFLTYFQNEAQLEKSRLLSDRFSAERPKGSFSTLEIQRTEQGDSAMYLCASSLRRTGYYEQYFGPGTRLTVT.

V and J are TRBV27 and TRBJ2-5, with 7 nucleotides matching TRBD1. V was clipped by 6 bases and J by 5 bases; unmatched bases: 12. The CDR3 length is 15 residues. Germline-derived CDR1 and CDR2 are MNHEY and SMNVEV (reference sequence). CDR3 residues: CASRIEPGQRETQYF. CDR3 bases: TGTGCCAGCAGGATCGAACCGGGACAGAGGGAGACCCAGTACTTC.

The chain combines TRBV7-3 with TRBJ1-2, with 10 bases that match TRBD1. This CDR3 has 18 amino acids. Trimming at V came to 2 bases and at J to 7 bases, leaving 16 bases not matched to a gene. The germline V gene has CDR1 SGHTA and CDR2 FQGTGA. CDR3: CASSLVGVNRQGAFGYTF. The CDR3 coding sequence is TGTGCCAGCAGCTTAGTTGGAGTAAATCGACAGGGGGCCTTTGGCTACACCTTC. The full variable domain, with the rest looked up from reference TRBV7-3 and TRBJ1-2, is GAGVSQTPSNKVTEKGKYVELRCDPISGHTALYWYRQSLGQGPEFLIYFQGTGAADDSGLPNDRFFAVRPEGSVSTLKIQRTERGDSAVYLCASSLVGVNRQGAFGYTFGSGTRLTVV.

This chain joins TRBV15 and TRBJ1-4; D is unclear. Trimming shortened V by 1 base and J by 7 bases, and 10 bases separated the two germline ends. Per germline, CDR1 LNHNV and CDR2 YYDKDF (reference sequence). The CDR3 loop spans 14 amino acids. CDR3 nucleotide sequence: TGTGCCACCAGCAGAGCTCAGTCCCTTGAAAAACTGTTTTTT. Protein: CATSRAQSLEKLFF.

The V call is TRBV6-5, the J call TRBJ2-7; D perhaps matches TRBD1 (6 bases). The V end was cut by 4 bases, the J end by 5 bases, with 12 bases between. The V gene's germline CDR1 is MNHEY and CDR2 SVGAGI. This CDR3 comprises 13 residues. The CDR3 loop reads CASSFTGFDEQYF. CDR3 in DNA: TGTGCCAGCAGTTTTACAGGGTTCGACGAGCAGTACTTC.

The chain recombines TRBV2 with TRBJ1-2; no reliable D call. V dropped 2 bases and J dropped 12 bases, with 13 bases sitting between them. Looked up from germline, CDR1 is SNHLY and CDR2 is FYNNEI. CDR3 size: 12 residues. CDR3 sequence: CASSETRQTNTF. The DNA for the CDR3 is TGTGCCAGCAGTGAAACACGGCAGACAAACACCTTC.

The V and J genes are TRBV7-9 and TRBJ2-5; a possible D gene is TRBD2 (6 bases). Germline V gene sequence: CDR1 SEHNR, CDR2 FQNEAQ (reference sequence). The CDR3 extends over 16 amino acids. V lost 3 bases, J lost 1 base, and 15 bases lay in between. The CDR3 spells CASSFFWDSPQETQYF. CDR3 DNA: TGTGCCAGCAGCTTCTTTTGGGACTCGCCCCAAGAGACCCAGTACTTC.

This clone appeared a single time. V is TRBV9 and J is TRBJ2-2; tentative D call: TRBD1 (7 bases). CDR1 is SGDLS, CDR2 YYNGEE, per germline. Trimming removed 3 bases at V and 5 bases at J, with 17 bases between. The length of the CDR3 is 16 residues. This CDR3 reads CASSAIRQGGTGELFF. As DNA, the CDR3 is TGTGCCAGCAGCGCTATTCGACAGGGAGGAACCGGGGAGCTGTTTTTT.

The CDR3 reads CATSRRTDYQPQHF. CDR3 bases: TGTGCCACCAGCCGGCGGACAGATTATCAGCCCCAGCATTTT. V is TRBV15 and J is TRBJ1-5; tentatively, D is TRBD1 (6 bases). CDR1 and CDR2 (germline): LNHNV, YYDKDF (reference sequence). This CDR3 is 14 amino acids long. V lost 5 bases and J lost 5, with 13 bases in between. Full variable domain (outside the CDR3, taken from reference TRBV15 and TRBJ1-5): DAMVIQNPRYQVTQFGKPVTLSCSQTLNHNVMYWYQQKSSQAPKLLFHYYDKDFNNEADTPDNFQSRRPNTSFCFLDIRSPGLGDTAMYLCATSRRTDYQPQHFGDGTRLSIL.

The J gene is TRBJ1-1, the V gene TRBV7-8, with D possibly being TRBD1 (6 bases). The germline gives CDR1 SGHVS, CDR2 FQNEAQ. The length of the CDR3 is 14 residues. Trimming removed 5 bases from V and 5 bases from J, with 15 bases in between. The CDR3, as DNA: TGTGCCAGCAGCCAGGGGAGGGGCCGGACTGAAGCTTTCTTT. Translation: CASSQGRGRTEAFF.

This chain connects TRBV7-9 to TRBJ1-4, with a tentative D call TRBD1 (5 bases). Trimming left V 1 base short and J 3 bases short, with 9 bases between. The CDR3 sequence is 15 residues long. The germline gives CDR1 SEHNR, CDR2 FQNEAQ (reference sequence). CDR3 in amino acids: CASSLGGPSNEKLFF. The DNA for the CDR3 is TGTGCCAGCAGCTTAGGGGGCCCATCTAATGAAAAACTGTTTTTT.

This clone was detected only once. The chain recombines TRBV7-2 with TRBJ1-2; the D gene is possibly TRBD1 (5 bases). Germline V gene lookup returns CDR1 SGHTA and CDR2 FQGNSA. Trimming pared 2 bases from V and 6 bases from J, leaving 13 bases between. This CDR3 region has 14 residues. The CDR3 protein is CASSLFGRDDGYTF. CDR3 nucleotides: TGTGCCAGCAGCTTATTCGGCAGGGATGATGGCTACACCTTC.

V and J are TRBV6-5 and TRBJ1-1; D possibly corresponds to TRBD1 (6 bases). CDR1 is MNHEY and CDR2 is SVGAGI in the germline V gene. The CDR3 covers 14 residues. V was clipped by 5 bases and J by 1 base, with 11 bases between them. CDR3: CASSRTDKNTEAFF. CDR3 sequence (DNA): TGTGCCAGCAGTCGGACAGACAAGAACACTGAAGCTTTCTTT.

The J gene is TRBJ2-3, the V gene TRBV19, with TRBD1 as a possible D gene (6 bases). With 7 bases removed from V and 3 bases from J, the gap between germline ends came to 17 bases. The germline CDR1 and CDR2 sequences are LNHDA and SQIVND (reference sequence). The CDR3 extends over 15 amino acids. As DNA, the CDR3 is TGTGCCAGTACTCCTGGGGGCCGGTGGACAGATACGCAGTATTTT. Translated: CASTPGGRWTDTQYF.

This chain connects TRBV5-4 to TRBJ1-1; 9 bases are shared with TRBD1. The V and J ends lost 5 bases and 3 bases, in that order; junction bases with no gene match: 11. Germline CDR1 and CDR2: SGHNT and YYREEE (reference sequence). The CDR3 covers 16 residues. The CDR3 protein is CASRRDREQGYTEAFF. The CDR3 DNA reads TGTGCCAGCAGACGGGACAGGGAACAAGGGTACACTGAAGCTTTCTTT. The whole variable domain, remainder taken from reference TRBV5-4 and TRBJ1-1, is ETGVTQSPTHLIKTRGQQVTLRCSSQSGHNTVSWYQQALGQGPQFIFQYYREEENGRGNFPPRFSGLQFPNYSSELNVNALELDDSALYLCASRRDREQGYTEAFFGQGTRLTVV.